This T cell receptor beta chain derives from a study of CD8 T cells in ankylosing spondylitis. Points from the study as a whole: Prior work had noted some motif variants in reactive arthritis blood and synovial fluid. Reportedly, disease-linked clones are significantly enriched in ankylosing spondylitis patients' matched synovial fluid. Relatively rare in peripheral blood, disease-linked clones were also CD8+. Roughly 8 highly homologous variants made up a TCR beta motif, and this motif appeared characteristic of ankylosing spondylitis blood.

Germline CDR1 SNHLY, CDR2 FYNNEI. The CDR3 extends over 15 amino acids. The J segment lost 7 bases and the V segment lost 8 bases, leaving 14 bases of the junction unmatched. For TCR beta, libraries came from quantitative 5'-RACE with molecular barcodes. TCRdb ran MiXCR on the 5' RACE reads and lists one entry per CDR3 protein. Of a few hundred thousand distinct CDR3 sequences listed, 15% to 20% are singletons. In its sample, this clonotype was seen a few times. The antigen remains undetermined. The sequenced material came from blood, either unsorted or a sorted T cell fraction (not recorded which). The source is a male donor with ankylosing spondylitis. The chain carries TRBV2 and TRBJ2-1; the match to TRBD2 covers 7 bases. CDR3 coding DNA: TGTGCCAGCCGCCTGGGGGGAGGGCCGCGGAATGAGCAGTTCTTC. It encodes CASRLGGGPRNEQFF.